Below are 14 T cell receptor beta chains sequenced from a single sample in a study of shared clonotypes between healthy human individuals. The repertoire was sequenced with immunoSEQ multiplex PCR; TCRdb's copy has only in-frame clones and lacks some. Of approximately 2,000,000 clones detected, around 93% appear once; the ten largest clones hold more than 1.5%. In the naive CD8 group, cells lacked CD45RO and were positively selected for CCR7, so terminally differentiated effector memory CD45RA+ cells were left out. The sequencing input was naive CD8+ T cells from PBMCs. These receptors were taken from a man younger than 35 in good health. Some clones in this sample may be carry-over from other donors' samples.

This chain links TRBV5-1 with TRBJ2-1; D uncertain. The germline CDR1 and CDR2 sequences are SGHRS and YFSETQ. The V end was cut by 0 bases, the J end by 8 bases, with 15 bases between. The CDR3 is made up of 15 amino acids. The CDR3 DNA reads TGCGCCAGCAGCTTGGACTCCCTCGGCCTCGATGAGCAGTTCTTC. Protein sequence: CASSLDSLGLDEQFF.

This chain uses TRBV4-2 with TRBJ1-2; D unclear. In germline, CDR1 is LGHNA, CDR2 YNFKEQ. CDR3 length equals 15 residues. V shed 0 bases and J shed 5 bases, with 13 bases lying between them. The CDR3 here is CASSQDPRSFYGYTF. The CDR3 DNA reads TGTGCCAGCAGCCAAGACCCCCGGTCTTTTTATGGCTACACCTTC.

CDR3 sequence: CSARILGLAVTDTQYF. CDR3 DNA sequence: TGCAGCGCTAGGATACTAGGTCTAGCGGTAACAGATACGCAGTATTTT. The chain has TRBV29-1 and TRBJ2-3, with 7 bases lining up with TRBD2. The J segment lost 3 bases and the V segment lost 7 bases, leaving 16 bases of the junction unmatched. Germline V CDR1 and CDR2: SQVTM, ANQGSEA. This CDR3 has 16 amino acids.

The chain recombines TRBV9 with TRBJ2-2; D remains unclear. CDR3 length: 14 amino acids. CDR1 SGDLS and CDR2 YYNGEE come from the germline V gene. V lost 3 bases and J 0 bases, leaving 6 bases between the germline ends. In DNA, the CDR3 is TGTGCCAGCAGCGGCCCCTCGAACACCGGGGAGCTGTTTTTT. Protein product: CASSGPSNTGELFF.

The rearrangement links TRBV2 to TRBJ2-7, with a tentative D call TRBD2 (6 bases). The CDR3 consists of 14 residues. Germline V gene lookup returns CDR1 SNHLY and CDR2 FYNNEI. V was shortened by 1 base and J by 4 bases, with 11 bases between the two germline ends. CDR3 protein: CASSEGGVLYEQYF. Here the CDR3 DNA reads TGTGCCAGCAGTGAAGGGGGGGTTCTATACGAGCAGTACTTC.

The chain links TRBV4-3 to TRBJ2-7; D is uncertain. The V gene's germline CDR1 is LGHNA and CDR2 YSLEER. V lost 2 bases, J lost 2 bases, and 7 bases lay in between. The CDR3 sequence is 13 residues long. CDR3 DNA sequence: TGCGCCAGCAGCCAAACAGTTACCTACGAGCAGTACTTC. Amino acids: CASSQTVTYEQYF.

CDR3 amino acids: CASSESGNQPQHF. CDR3 sequence (DNA): TGTGCCAGCAGCGAGAGTGGCAATCAGCCCCAGCATTTT. This chain connects TRBV9 to TRBJ1-5; D not resolved. V was cut by 3 bases and J by 2 bases, with 6 bases left in between. Germline lookup yields CDR1 SGDLS and CDR2 YYNGEE. This CDR3 comprises 13 residues. Complete variable domain (other parts from reference TRBV9 and TRBJ1-5): DSGVTQTPKHLITATGQRVTLRCSPRSGDLSVYWYQQSLDQGLQFLIQYYNGEERAKGNILERFSAQQFPDLHSELNLSSLELGDSALYFCASSESGNQPQHFGDGTRLSIL.

Concerning this clone itself: The same CDR3 is also encoded by other DNA sequences in this sample. This chain uses TRBV19 with TRBJ2-5; 10 positions match TRBD2. Germline CDR1 reads LNHDA; CDR2 reads SQIVND (reference sequence). V shed 5 bases, J shed 2 bases, and the junction held 5 bases outside the gene matches. The CDR3 is 15 amino acids. The CDR3 coding sequence is TGTGCCAGTAGTGCCAGGACTAGCGGACAAGAGACCCAGTACTTC. Its protein product is CASSARTSGQETQYF. Full variable domain (missing parts from reference TRBV19 and TRBJ2-5): DGGITQSPKYLFRKEGQNVTLSCEQNLNHDAMYWYRQDPGQGLRLIYYSQIVNDFQKGDIAEGYSVSREKKESFPLTVTSAQKNPTAFYLCASSARTSGQETQYFGPGTRLLVL.

The chain uses TRBV9 and TRBJ2-7; D is unclear. CDR1 and CDR2 (germline): SGDLS, YYNGEE. The length of the CDR3 is 15 residues. V lost 2 bases, J lost 4 bases, and 16 bases lay in between. The CDR3 DNA sequence: TGTGCCAGCAGCGTGAGTGCCAGTGTATCTTACGAGCAGTACTTC. Its translation is CASSVSASVSYEQYF.

The chain is built from TRBV6-5 and TRBJ2-1; D is perhaps TRBD1 (6 bases). Germline CDR1 reads MNHEY; CDR2 reads SVGAGI. V lost 2 bases and J 7 bases, leaving 15 bases between the germline ends. This CDR3 has 15 amino acids. The CDR3 region is CASSYAGTDRNEQFF. The DNA of the CDR3 is TGTGCCAGCAGTTACGCCGGGACCGACAGGAATGAGCAGTTCTTC.

The chain has TRBV30 and TRBJ2-6, with no clear D. V was pared by 4 bases and J by 5 bases, with 18 bases between. CDR1 and CDR2 (germline): GTSNPN, SVGIG (reference sequence). The CDR3 loop spans 16 amino acids. CDR3: CAWNPDREVWANVLTF. The CDR3 DNA is TGTGCCTGGAATCCTGACCGCGAAGTGTGGGCCAACGTCCTGACTTTC. Full variable domain (rest looked up from reference TRBV30 and TRBJ2-6): SQTIHQWPATLVQPVGSPLSLECTVEGTSNPNLYWYRQAAGRGLQLLFYSVGIGQISSEVPQNLSASRPQDRQFILSSKKLLLSDSGFYLCAWNPDREVWANVLTFGAGSRLTVL.

This clone was observed a single time. The chain couples TRBV28 to TRBJ2-2; D gene ambiguous. Germline values: CDR1 MDHEN, CDR2 SYDVKM. V was pared by 2 bases and J by 8 bases, with 6 bases between. The CDR3 runs to 12 residues. The DNA for the CDR3 is TGTGCCAGCAGTTTAAGGCTGGGGGAGCTGTTTTTT. Its translation: CASSLRLGELFF.

The genes are TRBV9 and TRBJ1-1, with no clear D. Deletions cut 0 bases from V and 5 bases from J, with 20 bases between. CDR3 length: 17 amino acids. The germline gives CDR1 SGDLS, CDR2 YYNGEE. CDR3 DNA: TGTGCCAGCAGCGTAGAAGTTTCGACCTTCCGGGGTACTGAAGCTTTCTTT. Amino acid sequence: CASSVEVSTFRGTEAFF.

This clone has more than one count but fewer than ten. V and J are TRBV29-1 and TRBJ1-1; perhaps TRBD1 as D (5 bases). The germline CDR1 and CDR2 sequences are SQVTM and ANQGSEA. This CDR3 has 10 amino acids. Trimming removed 3 bases from V and 10 bases from J, with 9 bases in between. The CDR3 sequence: CSVEGGSAFF. For the CDR3, the DNA is TGCAGCGTTGAGGGGGGTTCAGCTTTCTTT.